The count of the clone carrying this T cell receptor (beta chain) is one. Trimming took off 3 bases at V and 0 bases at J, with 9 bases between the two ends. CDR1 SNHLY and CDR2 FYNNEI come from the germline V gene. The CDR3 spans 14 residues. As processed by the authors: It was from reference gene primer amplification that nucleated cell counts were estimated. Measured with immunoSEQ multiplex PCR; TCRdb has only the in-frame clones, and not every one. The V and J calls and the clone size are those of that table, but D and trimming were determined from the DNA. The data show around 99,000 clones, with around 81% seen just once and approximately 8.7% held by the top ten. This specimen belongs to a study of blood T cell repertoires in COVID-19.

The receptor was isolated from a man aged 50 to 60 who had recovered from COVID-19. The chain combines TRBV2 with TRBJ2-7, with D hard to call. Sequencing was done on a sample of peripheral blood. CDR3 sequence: CASSEGSLSYEQYF. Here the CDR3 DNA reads TGTGCCAGCAGTGAGGGCAGTCTCTCCTACGAGCAGTACTTC.